This entry lists 32 T cell receptor beta chains sequenced from one sample in a study of T cell repertoires in cytomegalovirus infection. MiXCR, run by TCRdb on the reads, gives a single entry per CDR3 protein. The top ten clones hold under 20% of a sample with about 500,000 distinct CDR3 sequences, more than 30% of them seen once. Their recognized antigens are unknown. Sample: cultured PBMCs, taken from culture after CMV antigen stimulation. The receptor source for this set is a human donor in good health (CMV status not recorded). Some clones in this sample may be carry-over from other donors' samples.

The chain recombines TRBV12-3 or TRBV12-4 with TRBJ1-5, with D uncertain. V shed 4 bases and J shed 5 bases, with 6 bases lying between them. The CDR3 has 12 amino acids. The CDR3 loop reads CASSSQYQPQHF. In nucleotides, the CDR3 is TGTGCCAGCAGTTCTCAGTATCAGCCCCAGCATTTT.

This clonotype was seen a few times. This rearrangement joins TRBV5-3 to TRBJ2-1; D is possibly TRBD1 (6 bases). TRBV5-3 is an ORF; its function is uncertain. This CDR3 has 14 amino acids. Trimming shortened V by 8 bases and J by 1 base, and 13 bases separated the two germline ends. The CDR3 DNA sequence: TGTGCCAGCAGCCAACAGGGTTCCTACAATGAGCAGTTCTTC. It encodes CASSQQGSYNEQFF.

V gene TRBV7-6 combines with J gene TRBJ2-1; D is ambiguous. Germline V CDR1 and CDR2: SGHVS, FNYEAQ. The CDR3 covers 15 residues. Deletions cut 5 bases from V and 9 bases from J, with 20 bases between. In DNA, the CDR3 is TGTGCCAGCAGCCACCGTTCGGTTGTTGGAATTGAGCAGTTCTTC. It codes for CASSHRSVVGIEQFF. Drawing the rest from reference TRBV7-6 and TRBJ2-1, the complete variable domain is GAGVSQSPRYKVTKRGQDVALRCDPISGHVSLYWYRQALGQGPEFLTYFNYEAQQDKSGLPNDRFSAERPEGSISTLTIQRTEQRDSAMYRCASSHRSVVGIEQFFGPGTRLTVL.

The rearrangement uses TRBV7-2 and TRBJ2-7; tentatively, D is TRBD2 (6 bases). The V gene lost 4 bases and the J gene lost 7 bases, with 11 bases spanning the gap. The CDR3 length is 12 residues. Germline V gene data show CDR1 as SGHTA and CDR2 as FQGNSA. The CDR3 loop reads CASSSGLPEQYF. Written as DNA, the CDR3 is TGTGCCAGCAGCTCGGGACTCCCTGAGCAGTACTTC.

The V call is TRBV6-1, the J call TRBJ2-7, with TRBD2 matching 7 bases. Losses at the gene ends were 4 bases for V and 5 bases for J; bases not matched to a gene: 8. The CDR3 loop spans 14 amino acids. Germline-derived CDR1 and CDR2 are MNHNS and SASEGT. DNA of the CDR3: TGTGCCAGCAGTGTTCGGGGAGGGCAGGACGAGCAGTACTTC. Amino acid sequence: CASSVRGGQDEQYF.

The chain couples TRBV7-2 to TRBJ1-1; maybe TRBD1 (5 bases). The CDR3 covers 15 residues. Germline loops: CDR1 SGHTA, CDR2 FQGNSA. V was pared by 1 base and J by 3 bases, with 12 bases between. The CDR3 DNA is TGTGCCAGCAGCTTAGTAGGGTTCAGGGACACTGAAGCTTTCTTT. The encoded protein is CASSLVGFRDTEAFF.

As for this clonotype: A read error may explain this, as a much larger clone is one base away. The chain joins TRBV25-1 to TRBJ1-1; the match to TRBD1 covers 8 bases. Unmatched junction bases numbered 1, after V lost 3 bases and J lost 1 base. This CDR3 region has 14 residues. Germline CDR1 and CDR2: MGHDK and SYGVNS. The CDR3 nucleotides read TGTGCCAGCAGTGACAGGGGGCAGAACACTGAAGCTTTCTTT. It is translated as CASSDRGQNTEAFF.

The gene calls are TRBV7-2 and TRBJ1-3; a weak D match, TRBD1 (5 bases). V was clipped by 0 bases and J by 1 base, with 13 bases between them. The V gene's germline CDR1 is SGHTA and CDR2 FQGNSA. The CDR3 is 17 amino acids. CDR3 nucleotide sequence: TGTGCCAGCAGCTTAGCCCCGGCAAGGGGATCTGGAAACACCATATATTTT. It codes for CASSLAPARGSGNTIYF.

This clonotype was seen more than once but under ten times. V usage is TRBV19 and J usage is TRBJ1-2, with 8 bases matching TRBD1. The CDR3 consists of 14 residues. Losses at the gene ends were 4 bases for V and 4 bases for J; bases not matched to a gene: 5. CDR1 and CDR2 from the germline V gene are LNHDA and SQIVND (reference sequence). The CDR3 reads CASSRTGIGYGYTF. In nucleotides, the CDR3 is TGTGCCAGTAGTAGGACAGGGATCGGCTATGGCTACACCTTC.

The genes are TRBV19 and TRBJ1-5; no firm D call. The germline V gene encodes CDR1 LNHDA and CDR2 SQIVND (reference sequence). The V end lost 1 base, the J end lost 0 bases, and 10 bases lay between the germline ends. This CDR3 is 16 amino acids long. The CDR3: CASSIGVGNSNQPQHF. In DNA, the CDR3 is TGTGCCAGTAGTATAGGGGTCGGGAATAGCAATCAGCCCCAGCATTTT. Supplemented by reference TRBV19 and TRBJ1-5, the full variable domain reads DGGITQSPKYLFRKEGQNVTLSCEQNLNHDAMYWYRQDPGQGLRLIYYSQIVNDFQKGDIAEGYSVSREKKESFPLTVTSAQKNPTAFYLCASSIGVGNSNQPQHFGDGTRLSIL.

In this sample, this clonotype turned up a few times. V is TRBV19 and J is TRBJ2-1; 10 bases map to TRBD2. Looked up from germline, CDR1 is LNHDA and CDR2 is SQIVND (reference sequence). The J segment lost 9 bases and the V segment lost 6 bases, leaving 8 bases of the junction unmatched. The CDR3 is made up of 14 amino acids. This CDR3 is CASRKGLAPAEQFF. In nucleotides, the CDR3 is TGTGCCAGTAGGAAGGGACTAGCGCCGGCTGAGCAGTTCTTC. The variable domain in full, completed from reference TRBV19 and TRBJ2-1, reads DGGITQSPKYLFRKEGQNVTLSCEQNLNHDAMYWYRQDPGQGLRLIYYSQIVNDFQKGDIAEGYSVSREKKESFPLTVTSAQKNPTAFYLCASRKGLAPAEQFFGPGTRLTVL.

This clonotype showed up just a few times. CDR3 sequence (DNA): TGTGCCACGCAGGACGACTCCTACGAGCAGTACTTC. Its translation is CATQDDSYEQYF. This rearrangement joins TRBV10-3 to TRBJ2-7, with no clear D. V lost 10 bases, J lost 0 bases, and 10 bases lay in between. The CDR3 is 12 amino acids. CDR1 is ENHRY, CDR2 SYGVKD, per germline.

In its sample, this clonotype was seen a few times. The rearrangement joins TRBV11-3 to TRBJ2-3, with 8 bases identical to TRBD1. Germline V gives CDR1 SGHNT, CDR2 YENEEA. V shed 2 bases and J 5 bases; nucleotides not matched to a gene: 9. This CDR3 has 16 amino acids. The CDR3 bases are TGTGCCAGCAGCTTATTCGGCCAGGGGGCCGGAGATACGCAGTATTTT. It encodes CASSLFGQGAGDTQYF. The variable domain in full, with the rest retrieved from reference TRBV11-3 and TRBJ2-3, is EAGVVQSPRYKIIEKKQPVAFWCNPISGHNTLYWYLQNLGQGPELLIRYENEEAVDDSQLPKDRFSAERLKGVDSTLKIQPAELGDSAVYLCASSLFGQGAGDTQYFGPGTRLTVL.

This clonotype has more than one count but fewer than ten. CDR3 sequence: CSARAASDYNEQFF. CDR3 bases: TGCAGTGCTAGAGCGGCGAGCGACTACAATGAGCAGTTCTTC. This chain connects TRBV20-1 to TRBJ2-1, with D unclear. The CDR3 runs 14 residues. Per the germline V gene, CDR1 is DFQATT and CDR2 is SNEGSKA (reference sequence). With 1 base removed from V and 3 bases from J, the gap between germline ends came to 10 bases.

This clonotype was observed a single time. The rearrangement links TRBV12-3 or TRBV12-4 to TRBJ2-3, with a possible D match to TRBD2 (6 bases). This CDR3 contains 14 residues. Trimming removed 7 bases from V and 4 bases from J, with 15 bases in between. The CDR3 spells CASTLRSGADTQYF. The CDR3 DNA reads as TGTGCCAGCACCCTGAGGTCGGGAGCAGATACGCAGTATTTT.

This clonotype has a count of ten or more. The chain joins TRBV12-3 or TRBV12-4 to TRBJ1-2; 7 bases are shared with TRBD1. With 6 bases clipped from V and 4 bases from J, the junction kept 5 bases outside the gene matches. The CDR3 extends over 13 amino acids. The CDR3 is CASSSTGSYGYTF. Written as DNA, the CDR3 is TGTGCCAGCAGCTCGACAGGGTCCTATGGCTACACCTTC.

The table lists this clonotype with a few counts. CDR3 nucleotides: TGCGCCAGCAGCTTGGGGCAGGGGTTGGATGAGCAGTTCTTC. Its translation: CASSLGQGLDEQFF. The V and J genes are TRBV5-1 and TRBJ2-1, with a weak D call TRBD1 (6 bases). Deletions cut 0 bases from V and 8 bases from J, with 12 bases between. This CDR3 has 14 amino acids. The germline gives CDR1 SGHRS, CDR2 YFSETQ.

This clonotype was found many times. The chain employs TRBV7-2 and TRBJ1-5; D not resolved. The V and J ends lost 2 bases and 7 bases respectively, with 9 bases between them. CDR1 and CDR2 from the germline V gene are SGHTA and FQGNSA. The CDR3 is made up of 13 amino acids. In DNA, the CDR3 is TGTGCCAGCAGCTTAAGGGAAATCCAGCCCCAGCATTTT. Its translation: CASSLREIQPQHF.

This clonotype was counted only a few times. This sequence joins TRBV5-4 and TRBJ1-6, with 9 bases that match TRBD1. In germline, CDR1 is SGHNT, CDR2 YYREEE (reference sequence). The CDR3 loop spans 15 amino acids. V shed 0 bases and J 9 bases; nucleotides not matched to a gene: 4. CDR3 region: CASSLDRGLSSPLHF. The CDR3 DNA reads TGTGCCAGCAGCTTGGACAGGGGGCTGAGTTCACCCCTCCACTTT.

The table lists this clonotype with a few counts. The chain employs TRBV29-1 and TRBJ2-5; no definite D call. The germline CDR1 and CDR2 sequences are SQVTM and ANQGSEA. This CDR3 is built from 13 residues. Trimming stripped 5 bases from V and 5 bases from J, with 15 bases between. For the CDR3, the DNA is TGCAGCGTTACCGGCGGCAGCCAGGAGACCCAGTACTTC. It specifies CSVTGGSQETQYF.

The chain uses TRBV12-3 or TRBV12-4 and TRBJ1-6; no reliable D call. V lost 6 bases, J lost 5 bases, and 5 bases lay in between. The CDR3 contains 12 residues. CDR3 in DNA: TGTGCCAGCAGAGAAAATAATTCACCCCTCCACTTT. This codes for CASRENNSPLHF.

This chain joins TRBV6-5 and TRBJ1-5; no clear D. Germline V gene lookup returns CDR1 MNHEY and CDR2 SVGAGI. There are 14 residues in the CDR3. V was pared by 2 bases and J by 7 bases, with 12 bases between. CDR3 amino acids: CASSYVSSKQPQHF. The CDR3 DNA reads as TGTGCCAGCAGTTACGTCTCGTCCAAACAGCCCCAGCATTTT.

The CDR3 region is CASSVVDRKDTQYF. CDR3 in DNA: TGTGCCAGCAGTGTTGTGGACAGAAAGGATACGCAGTATTTT. This chain links TRBV2 with TRBJ2-3, with D possibly being TRBD1 (6 bases). Trimming shortened V by 4 bases and J by 6 bases, and 14 bases separated the two germline ends. The CDR3 length is 14 residues. Looked up from germline, CDR1 is SNHLY and CDR2 is FYNNEI. Full variable domain (outside the CDR3, taken from reference TRBV2 and TRBJ2-3): EPEVTQTPSHQVTQMGQEVILRCVPISNHLYFYWYRQILGQKVEFLVSFYNNEISEKSEIFDDQFSVERPDGSNFTLKIRSTKLEDSAMYFCASSVVDRKDTQYFGPGTRLTVL.

The gene calls are TRBV4-3 and TRBJ2-7; maybe TRBD2 (5 bases). Germline CDR1 reads LGHNA; CDR2 reads YSLEER. Trimming took 0 bases from V and 0 from J, leaving 6 bases between them. This CDR3 contains 14 residues. Written as DNA, the CDR3 is TGCGCCAGCAGCCAAGATGAGGGCTCCTACGAGCAGTACTTC. Translation: CASSQDEGSYEQYF.

The V gene is TRBV14, the J gene TRBJ2-2; D gene ambiguous. Trimming shortened V by 3 bases and J by 5 bases, and 4 bases separated the two germline ends. CDR3 size: 12 residues. Germline CDR1 and CDR2: SGHDN and FVKESK. CDR3 sequence: CASSHRTGELFF. The CDR3 nucleotides read TGTGCCAGCAGCCATCGTACCGGGGAGCTGTTTTTT.

V and J are TRBV7-2 and TRBJ1-2, with TRBD1 matching over 9 bases. The trim removed 5 bases at V and 7 bases at J, leaving 8 bases unmatched. The germline gives CDR1 SGHTA, CDR2 FQGNSA. The CDR3 is 14 amino acids. CDR3 region: CASSLQGAVSGYTF. The CDR3 coding sequence is TGTGCCAGCAGCCTACAGGGGGCGGTCTCTGGCTACACCTTC.

The V call is TRBV6-1, the J call TRBJ1-2; D call uncertain. Looked up from germline, CDR1 is MNHNS and CDR2 is SASEGT. The CDR3 is made up of 14 amino acids. The V gene lost 4 bases and the J gene lost 8 bases, with 17 bases spanning the gap. CDR3 in amino acids: CASSARQVNGGYTF. The CDR3 DNA is TGTGCCAGCAGTGCTCGGCAGGTGAACGGCGGCTACACCTTC.

This clonotype has just a few counts. The chain joins TRBV11-2 to TRBJ2-3, with 12 bases lining up with TRBD2. The CDR3 has 16 residues. Per the germline V gene, CDR1 is SGHAT and CDR2 is FQNNGV. The V gene end was trimmed by 5 bases and the J gene end by 4 bases; junction bases not matched to a gene: 7. The DNA for the CDR3 is TGTGCCAGCAGCGCTCGACTAGCGGGAGACGCAGATACGCAGTATTTT. Amino acid sequence: CASSARLAGDADTQYF.

This clonotype was seen more than once but under ten times. The chain uses TRBV4-1 and TRBJ2-6; 10 nucleotides match TRBD1. This CDR3 spans 17 amino acids. Per germline, CDR1 MGHRA and CDR2 YSYEKL. Trimming at V came to 5 bases and at J to 0 bases, leaving 4 bases not matched to a gene. CDR3 amino acids: CASSSRTGGSGANVLTF. CDR3 coding DNA: TGCGCCAGCAGCTCAAGGACAGGGGGCTCTGGGGCCAACGTCCTGACTTTC.

The chain joins TRBV25-1 to TRBJ2-5; 7 nucleotides match TRBD1. V lost 4 bases and J lost 5; bases outside the gene matches: 7. CDR1 is MGHDK and CDR2 is SYGVNS in the germline V gene. The CDR3 is 14 amino acids. The CDR3 is CASSGGGTMETQYF. The CDR3 coding sequence is TGTGCCAGCAGTGGAGGGGGCACTATGGAGACCCAGTACTTC.

This clonotype occurred a few times. The J gene is TRBJ2-1, the V gene TRBV19; unclear D gene. The V end was cut by 5 bases, the J end by 4 bases, with 9 bases between. The CDR3 is 13 residues long. Germline assignment: CDR1 LNHDA and CDR2 SQIVND (reference sequence). Here the CDR3 reads CASSFPPYNEQFF. The CDR3 coding sequence is TGTGCCAGTAGTTTCCCCCCGTACAATGAGCAGTTCTTC.

The chain joins TRBV7-9 to TRBJ1-2, with D hard to call. This CDR3 is built from 12 residues. V lost 5 bases and J lost 8, with 12 bases in between. Germline V lookup: CDR1 SEHNR, CDR2 FQNEAQ (reference sequence). The CDR3 DNA reads as TGTGCCAGCAGCGACCAGCGGGGAGGCTACACCTTC. This gives the protein CASSDQRGGYTF. Full variable domain (rest looked up from reference TRBV7-9 and TRBJ1-2): DTGVSQNPRHKITKRGQNVTFRCDPISEHNRLYWYRQTLGQGPEFLTYFQNEAQLEKSRLLSDRFSAERPKGSFSTLEIQRTEQGDSAMYLCASSDQRGGYTFGSGTRLTVV.